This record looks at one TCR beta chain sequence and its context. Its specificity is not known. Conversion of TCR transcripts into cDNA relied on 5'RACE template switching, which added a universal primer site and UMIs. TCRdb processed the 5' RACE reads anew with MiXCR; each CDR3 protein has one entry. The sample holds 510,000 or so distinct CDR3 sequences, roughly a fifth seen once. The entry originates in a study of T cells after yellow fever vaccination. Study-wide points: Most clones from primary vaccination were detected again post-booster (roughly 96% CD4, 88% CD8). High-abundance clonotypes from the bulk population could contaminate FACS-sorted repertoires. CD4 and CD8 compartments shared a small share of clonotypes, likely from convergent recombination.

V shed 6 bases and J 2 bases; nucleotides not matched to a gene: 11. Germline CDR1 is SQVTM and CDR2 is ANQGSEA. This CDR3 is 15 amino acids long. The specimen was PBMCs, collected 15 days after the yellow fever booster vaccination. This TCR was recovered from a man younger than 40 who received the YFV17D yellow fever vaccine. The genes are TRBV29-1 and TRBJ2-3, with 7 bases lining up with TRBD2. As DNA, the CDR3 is TGCAGCGTAATACCTGCGGGAGCGGCCACAGATACGCAGTATTTT. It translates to CSVIPAGAATDTQYF.